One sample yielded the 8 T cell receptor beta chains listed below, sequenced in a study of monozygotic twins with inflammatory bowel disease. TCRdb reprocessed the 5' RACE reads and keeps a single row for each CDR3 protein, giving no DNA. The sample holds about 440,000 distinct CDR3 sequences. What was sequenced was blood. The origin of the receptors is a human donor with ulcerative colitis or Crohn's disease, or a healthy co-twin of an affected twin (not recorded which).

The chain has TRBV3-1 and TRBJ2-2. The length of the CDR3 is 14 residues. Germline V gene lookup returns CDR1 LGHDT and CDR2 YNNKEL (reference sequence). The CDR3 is CASSQKVNTGELFF.

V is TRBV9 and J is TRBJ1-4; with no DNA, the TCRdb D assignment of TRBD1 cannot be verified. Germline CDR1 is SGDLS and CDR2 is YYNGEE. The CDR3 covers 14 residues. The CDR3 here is CASSVGQFNEKLFF. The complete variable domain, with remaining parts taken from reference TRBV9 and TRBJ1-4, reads DSGVTQTPKHLITATGQRVTLRCSPRSGDLSVYWYQQSLDQGLQFLIQYYNGEERAKGNILERFSAQQFPDLHSELNLSSLELGDSALYFCASSVGQFNEKLFFGSGTQLSVL.

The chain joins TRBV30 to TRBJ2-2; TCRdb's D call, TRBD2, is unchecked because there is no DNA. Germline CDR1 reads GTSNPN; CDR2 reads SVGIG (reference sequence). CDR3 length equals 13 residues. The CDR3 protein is CACGTLTAGELFF.

The CDR3 loop reads CAAGPWDAPSYEQYF. This rearrangement joins TRBV6-1 to TRBJ2-7; without DNA, the TCRdb call of TRBD1 cannot be checked. CDR1 MNHNS and CDR2 SASEGT come from the germline V gene. CDR3 size: 15 residues.

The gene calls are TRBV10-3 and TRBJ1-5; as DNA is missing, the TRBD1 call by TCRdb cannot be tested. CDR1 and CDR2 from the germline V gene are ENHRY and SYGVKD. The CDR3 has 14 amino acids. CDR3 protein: CAISPSRDGQPQHF.

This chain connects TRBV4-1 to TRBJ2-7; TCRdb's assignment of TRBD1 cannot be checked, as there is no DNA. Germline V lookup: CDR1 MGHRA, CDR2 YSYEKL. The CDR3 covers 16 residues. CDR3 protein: CASSQEGQVFSYEQYF.

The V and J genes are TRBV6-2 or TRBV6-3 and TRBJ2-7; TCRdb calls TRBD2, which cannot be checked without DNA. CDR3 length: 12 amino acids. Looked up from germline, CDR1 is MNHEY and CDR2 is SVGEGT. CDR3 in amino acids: CASIGRAGEQYF.

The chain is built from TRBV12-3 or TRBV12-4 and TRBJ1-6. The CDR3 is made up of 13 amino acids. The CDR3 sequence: CASGPLWESPLHF.